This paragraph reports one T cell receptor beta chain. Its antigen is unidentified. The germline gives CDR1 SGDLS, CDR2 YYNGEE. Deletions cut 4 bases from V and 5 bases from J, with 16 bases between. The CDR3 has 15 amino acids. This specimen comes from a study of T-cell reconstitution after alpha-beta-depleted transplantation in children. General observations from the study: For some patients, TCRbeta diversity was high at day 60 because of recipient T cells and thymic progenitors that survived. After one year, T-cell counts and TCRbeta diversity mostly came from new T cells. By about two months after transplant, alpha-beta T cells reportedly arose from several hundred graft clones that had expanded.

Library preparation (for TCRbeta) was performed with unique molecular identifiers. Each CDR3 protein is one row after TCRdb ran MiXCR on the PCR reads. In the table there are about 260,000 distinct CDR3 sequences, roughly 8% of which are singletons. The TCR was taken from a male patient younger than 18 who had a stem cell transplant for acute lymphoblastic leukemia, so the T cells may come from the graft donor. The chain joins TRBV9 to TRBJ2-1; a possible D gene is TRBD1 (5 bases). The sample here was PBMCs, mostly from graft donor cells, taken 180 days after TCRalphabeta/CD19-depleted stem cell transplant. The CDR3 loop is CASSPQLSRDNEQFF. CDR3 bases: TGTGCCAGCAGCCCTCAGTTAAGCAGGGACAATGAGCAGTTCTTC. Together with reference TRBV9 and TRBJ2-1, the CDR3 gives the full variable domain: DSGVTQTPKHLITATGQRVTLRCSPRSGDLSVYWYQQSLDQGLQFLIQYYNGEERAKGNILERFSAQQFPDLHSELNLSSLELGDSALYFCASSPQLSRDNEQFFGPGTRLTVL.